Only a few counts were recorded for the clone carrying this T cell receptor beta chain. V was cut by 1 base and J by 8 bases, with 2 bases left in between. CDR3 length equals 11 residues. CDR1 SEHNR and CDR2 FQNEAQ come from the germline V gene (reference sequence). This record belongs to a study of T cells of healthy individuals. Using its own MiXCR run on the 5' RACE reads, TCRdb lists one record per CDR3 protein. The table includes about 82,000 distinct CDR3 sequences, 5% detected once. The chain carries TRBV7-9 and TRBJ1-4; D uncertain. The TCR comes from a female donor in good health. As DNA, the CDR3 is TGTGCCAGCAGCTTAGACGAAAAACTGTTTTTT. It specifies CASSLDEKLFF.